These 9 T cell receptor beta chains share one sample of origin, sequenced in a study of blood T cell repertoires in COVID-19. Sequencing used immunoSEQ multiplex PCR; TCRdb keeps in-frame clones, though not all of them. The data show fewer than 200,000 clones, 87% seen once. Sequencing was carried out using peripheral blood. These receptors came from a man aged 60-69 years with active or convalescent COVID-19.

V gene TRBV2 combines with J gene TRBJ2-7; 12 bases line up with TRBD2. CDR3 length: 15 residues. The V segment lost 6 bases and the J segment 2 bases; nucleotides outside the gene matches: 5. Germline V lookup: CDR1 SNHLY, CDR2 FYNNEI. CDR3 region: CASSRSSGGAYEQYF. The CDR3 DNA reads TGTGCCAGCAGCAGATCTAGCGGGGGGGCCTACGAGCAGTACTTC.

This sequence joins TRBV7-9 and TRBJ1-2, with a weak D call TRBD1 (6 bases). Germline V lookup: CDR1 SEHNR, CDR2 FQNEAQ (reference sequence). The V end lost 0 bases, the J end lost 3 bases, and 14 bases lay between the germline ends. CDR3 length: 16 residues. CDR3 nucleotides: TGTGCCAGCAGCTTAGCGGGCAGGGAGGGGGACTATGGCTACACCTTC. The encoded protein is CASSLAGREGDYGYTF. The whole variable domain, filled in from reference TRBV7-9 and TRBJ1-2, reads DTGVSQNPRHKITKRGQNVTFRCDPISEHNRLYWYRQTLGQGPEFLTYFQNEAQLEKSRLLSDRFSAERPKGSFSTLEIQRTEQGDSAMYLCASSLAGREGDYGYTFGSGTRLTVV.

The chain couples TRBV20-1 to TRBJ1-2; a possible D gene is TRBD1 (5 bases). Trimming shortened V by 3 bases and J by 0 bases, and 11 bases separated the two germline ends. This CDR3 region has 14 residues. In germline, CDR1 is DFQATT, CDR2 SNEGSKA (reference sequence). The DNA for the CDR3 is TGCAGTGCTAGTCGGCAGGGTACTAACTATGGCTACACCTTC. Residues: CSASRQGTNYGYTF.

This chain links TRBV4-2 with TRBJ2-5; possible D gene TRBD2, 5 bases. The CDR3 runs to 14 residues. Deletions cut 4 bases from V and 4 bases from J, with 13 bases between. Germline V gene data show CDR1 as LGHNA and CDR2 as YNFKEQ. The CDR3 sequence: CASSLTGSGETQYF. CDR3 nucleotides: TGTGCCAGCAGCCTCACGGGGTCAGGAGAGACCCAGTACTTC.

The V and J genes are TRBV5-1 and TRBJ2-3, with 12 nucleotides matching TRBD2. CDR1 and CDR2 from the germline V gene are SGHRS and YFSETQ. The CDR3 consists of 18 residues. J gave up 6 bases and V 0 bases, and 11 bases lay outside the gene matches. DNA for the CDR3: TGCGCCAGCAGCTTGGGTACCCTAGCGGGGGGGCATGAGGATACGCAGTATTTT. It is translated as CASSLGTLAGGHEDTQYF.

CDR3 amino acids: CASSLAILGQGSNYGYTF. The CDR3 nucleotides are TGTGCCAGCAGCTTGGCCATCTTGGGACAGGGTTCTAACTATGGCTACACCTTC. The chain carries TRBV5-4 and TRBJ1-2, with 9 bases identical to TRBD1. This CDR3 is 18 amino acids long. V trimming: 0 bases; J trimming: 0 bases; junction bases outside the gene matches: 9. Germline V gene lookup returns CDR1 SGHNT and CDR2 YYREEE (reference sequence).

The chain links TRBV20-1 to TRBJ1-1; D uncertain. This CDR3 contains 17 residues. The V end was cut by 3 bases, the J end by 1 base, with 21 bases between. CDR1 and CDR2 from the germline V gene are DFQATT and SNEGSKA (reference sequence). CDR3 amino acids: CSASSAEDRWGNTEAFF. The CDR3 DNA reads as TGCAGTGCTAGTTCGGCGGAGGATCGATGGGGGAACACTGAAGCTTTCTTT.

The rearrangement joins TRBV6-5 to TRBJ2-2; 8 bases fit TRBD1. CDR1 is MNHEY and CDR2 is SVGAGI in the germline V gene. The V gene end was trimmed by 4 bases and the J gene end by 7 bases; junction bases not matched to a gene: 8. The CDR3 runs to 15 residues. CDR3 DNA sequence: TGTGCCAGCAGTTCATACGGACAGGGCCACGGGGAGCTGTTTTTT. It is translated as CASSSYGQGHGELFF.

This clone was seen more than once but under ten times. The CDR3 region is CASSDFTSGGALDEQFF. DNA of the CDR3: TGTGCCAGCAGTGACTTCACTAGCGGGGGGGCCCTGGATGAGCAGTTCTTC. The chain recombines TRBV6-4 with TRBJ2-1, with 13 nucleotides matching TRBD2. CDR1 and CDR2 from the germline V gene are MRHNA and SNTAGT. The CDR3 totals 17 residues. The junction had 8 bases not matched to a gene; V was cut back by 1 base and J by 8 bases.